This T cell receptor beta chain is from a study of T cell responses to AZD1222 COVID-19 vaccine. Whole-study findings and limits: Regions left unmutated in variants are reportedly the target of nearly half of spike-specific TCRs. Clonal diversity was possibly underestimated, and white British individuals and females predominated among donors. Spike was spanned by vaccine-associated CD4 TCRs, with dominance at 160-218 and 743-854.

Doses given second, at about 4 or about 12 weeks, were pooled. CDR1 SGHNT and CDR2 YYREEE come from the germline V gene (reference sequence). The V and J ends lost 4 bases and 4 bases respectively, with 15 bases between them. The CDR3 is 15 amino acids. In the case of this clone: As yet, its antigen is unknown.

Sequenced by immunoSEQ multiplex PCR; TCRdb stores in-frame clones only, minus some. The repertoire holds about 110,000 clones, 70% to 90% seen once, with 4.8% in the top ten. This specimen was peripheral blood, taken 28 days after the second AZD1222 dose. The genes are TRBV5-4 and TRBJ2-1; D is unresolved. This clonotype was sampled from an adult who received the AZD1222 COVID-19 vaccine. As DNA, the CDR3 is TGTGCCAGCAGCGCCCCTGAGGACGGTTACAATGAGCAGTTCTTC. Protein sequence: CASSAPEDGYNEQFF.